What follows are 18 T cell receptor beta chains derived from one specimen sequenced in a study of molecular identifiers for immune sequencing clone quantification. TCRdb recomputed calls from the PCR reads with MiXCR, one row per CDR3 protein. The sample carries over 55,000 distinct CDR3 sequences, 17% recorded once. Sequencing used naive CD8+ T cells from blood, with Jurkat cell RNA spiked in. Documented subset: FACS-sorted CD8+CD4-CCR7+CD45RA+ naive T cells. The receptor set was obtained from a human donor in good health. Some libraries in this study had Jurkat cell RNA spiked in.

This clonotype showed up many times. The chain couples TRBV4-2 to TRBJ2-7; D unclear. This CDR3 has 13 amino acids. Trimming removed 1 base from V and 6 bases from J, with 10 bases in between. Germline-derived CDR1 and CDR2 are LGHNA and YNFKEQ. The CDR3 here is CASSQGVSVEQYF. The CDR3, as DNA: TGTGCCAGCAGCCAAGGGGTCAGTGTCGAGCAGTACTTC.

This clonotype was counted many times. The V gene is TRBV7-9, the J gene TRBJ2-3, with 8 bases lining up with TRBD2. Germline CDR1 reads SEHNR; CDR2 reads FQNEAQ (reference sequence). CDR3 length: 17 amino acids. The junction had 6 bases not matched to a gene; V was cut back by 1 base and J by 0 bases. This CDR3 is CASSLGPIAGSTDTQYF. The CDR3 DNA is TGTGCCAGCAGCTTAGGTCCAATAGCGGGAAGCACAGATACGCAGTATTTT.

This clonotype occurred many times. The gene calls are TRBV27 and TRBJ1-5; 7 bases line up with TRBD1. CDR3 size: 21 residues. Unmatched junction bases numbered 25, after V lost 7 bases and J lost 1 base. Germline CDR1 is MNHEY and CDR2 is SMNVEV (reference sequence). The CDR3 DNA sequence: TGTGCCAGCACACCAAAATGGGACAGAGGAGGCACAGGAGGAAGCAATCAGCCCCAGCATTTT. It codes for CASTPKWDRGGTGGSNQPQHF.

This clonotype appeared many times. The CDR3: CASSLGWRGHTEAFF. The CDR3 region has the DNA TGTGCCAGCAGCTTAGGATGGCGGGGGCATACTGAAGCTTTCTTT. The V call is TRBV5-5, the J call TRBJ1-1; a possible D gene is TRBD1 (6 bases). Germline loops: CDR1 SGHKS, CDR2 YYEKEE (reference sequence). V lost 2 bases and J 5 bases, leaving 16 bases between the germline ends. This CDR3 is built from 15 residues.

This clonotype was observed a few times. The chain uses TRBV5-6 and TRBJ2-3; TRBD2 matches 11 bases. Trimming at V came to 4 bases and at J to 5 bases, leaving 9 bases not matched to a gene. Germline V CDR1 and CDR2: SGHDT, YYEEEE. The CDR3 is 16 amino acids. The CDR3 nucleotides are TGTGCCAGCAGCACACTACTAGCGGGAGTACTAGATACGCAGTATTTT. It translates to CASSTLLAGVLDTQYF. Full variable domain (outside the CDR3, taken from reference TRBV5-6 and TRBJ2-3): DAGVTQSPTHLIKTRGQQVTLRCSPKSGHDTVSWYQQALGQGPQFIFQYYEEEERQRGNFPDRFSGHQFPNYSSELNVNALLLGDSALYLCASSTLLAGVLDTQYFGPGTRLTVL.

This clonotype was detected many times. The chain employs TRBV27 and TRBJ2-7; maybe TRBD2 (5 bases). V lost 3 bases, J lost 4 bases, and 10 bases lay in between. The CDR3 has 13 residues. Germline lookup yields CDR1 MNHEY and CDR2 SMNVEV (reference sequence). CDR3 sequence (DNA): TGTGCCAGCAGTTTTCCCGGAGGATACGAGCAGTACTTC. Translating gives CASSFPGGYEQYF.

The chain uses TRBV24-1 and TRBJ2-1; TRBD1 matches 9 bases. The CDR3 has 17 residues. Trimming removed 1 base from V and 7 bases from J; junction bases left unmatched: 10. CDR1 and CDR2 (germline): KGHDR, SFDVKD. CDR3 residues: CATSDLSGTGSNNEQFF. The DNA for the CDR3 is TGTGCCACCAGTGATTTAAGTGGGACAGGGAGCAATAATGAGCAGTTCTTC.

Many counts were recorded for this clonotype. One junction end does not reproduce the germline sequence, and a read error may be involved. V gene TRBV7-7 combines with J gene TRBJ2-5; 10 nucleotides align to TRBD2. Germline assignment: CDR1 SSHAT and CDR2 FNYEAQ (reference sequence). The CDR3 has 15 residues. The CDR3 loop is CASSLAGEMGETQYF. CDR3 nucleotides: TGTGCCAGCAGCCTAGCGGGAGAGATGGGAGAGACCCAGTACTTC. Full variable domain (outside the CDR3, taken from reference TRBV7-7 and TRBJ2-5): GAGVSQSPRYKVTKRGQDVTLRCDPISSHATLYWYQQALGQGPEFLTYFNYEAQPDKSGLPSDRFSAERPEGSISTLTIQRTEQRDSAMYRCASSLAGEMGETQYFGPGTRLLVL.

The chain links TRBV27 to TRBJ2-7, with D perhaps TRBD2 (6 bases). From germline, CDR1 is MNHEY and CDR2 SMNVEV (reference sequence). This CDR3 spans 17 amino acids. The V and J ends lost 7 bases and 0 bases respectively, with 22 bases between them. The CDR3 nucleotides read TGTGCCAGCATACCTTCCTGGGGGGAATCCAGCTCCTACGAGCAGTACTTC. This translates into CASIPSWGESSSYEQYF.

In its sample, this clonotype was seen many times. The V gene is TRBV19, the J gene TRBJ2-1; D may be TRBD2 (6 bases). The ends were cut back, 6 bases at V and 5 bases at J, with 17 bases in the middle. From germline, CDR1 is LNHDA and CDR2 SQIVND (reference sequence). The CDR3 is made up of 15 amino acids. The CDR3 is CASSLYVGTDNEQFF. The CDR3 bases are TGTGCCAGTAGCCTGTACGTGGGGACTGACAATGAGCAGTTCTTC.

In this sample, this clonotype turned up many times. V gene TRBV15 combines with J gene TRBJ2-2, with a possible D match to TRBD1 (6 bases). Trimming took 7 bases from V and 1 from J, leaving 16 bases between them. Germline CDR1 LNHNV, CDR2 YYDKDF (reference sequence). The CDR3 runs 16 residues. The CDR3 sequence: CATTHPGTQNTGELFF. CDR3 DNA sequence: TGTGCCACCACTCATCCCGGGACACAGAACACCGGGGAGCTGTTTTTT.

This clonotype occurred a few times. The gene calls are TRBV13 and TRBJ2-1; no clear D. The V and J ends lost 7 bases and 6 bases respectively, with 16 bases between them. Germline V gene lookup returns CDR1 PRHDT and CDR2 FYEKMQ (reference sequence). This CDR3 contains 14 residues. As DNA, the CDR3 is TGTGCCAGCATCCGTGGAGAGAAGTCCAATGAGCAGTTCTTC. This codes for CASIRGEKSNEQFF.

This clonotype was detected ten times or more. This chain uses TRBV6-2 or TRBV6-3 with TRBJ2-7; D gene uncertain. Germline V gives CDR1 MNHEY, CDR2 SVGEGT. The CDR3 is 16 residues long. V was trimmed by 0 bases and J by 1 base, leaving 13 bases between them. The CDR3 nucleotides are TGTGCCAGCAGTTACTCGAGGCAGATCTCTTCCTACGAGCAGTACTTC. Its protein product is CASSYSRQISSYEQYF.

The table lists this clonotype with many counts. V usage is TRBV15 and J usage is TRBJ1-3; D might be TRBD1 (5 bases). Germline loops: CDR1 LNHNV, CDR2 YYDKDF (reference sequence). This CDR3 has 17 amino acids. With 1 base removed from V and 4 bases from J, the gap between germline ends came to 17 bases. In DNA, the CDR3 is TGTGCCACCAGCAGAGGGACGGGACGGCTGTCAGGAAACACCATATATTTT. This gives the protein CATSRGTGRLSGNTIYF.

This clonotype was detected only a few times. V is TRBV4-1 and J is TRBJ2-7, with 13 bases identical to TRBD2. There are 15 residues in the CDR3. V lost 4 bases, J lost 4 bases, and 4 bases stayed unmatched. Germline lookup yields CDR1 MGHRA and CDR2 YSYEKL. The CDR3 reads CASSRRLAGGYEQYF. The CDR3 DNA follows: TGCGCCAGCAGCCGGAGACTAGCGGGAGGTTACGAGCAGTACTTC.

This clonotype was seen many times. This chain connects TRBV10-3 to TRBJ1-5; TRBD1 matches 7 bases. With 6 bases clipped from V and 0 bases from J, the junction kept 2 bases outside the gene matches. The CDR3 runs 14 residues. The germline CDR1 and CDR2 sequences are ENHRY and SYGVKD. The CDR3 bases are TGTGCCATCAGCCCAGGGGGTAGCAATCAGCCCCAGCATTTT. Translation gives CAISPGGSNQPQHF.

Ten or more counts support this clonotype. V usage is TRBV27 and J usage is TRBJ2-3, with D possibly TRBD2 on 6 matching bases. V was trimmed by 4 bases and J by 0 bases, leaving 29 bases between them. The CDR3 is 21 amino acids. The germline V gene encodes CDR1 MNHEY and CDR2 SMNVEV (reference sequence). CDR3 nucleotides: TGTGCCAGCAGTTCATCTGTCGGGGTGGCGGGACCGAGTCTTAGCACAGATACGCAGTATTTT. Its translation: CASSSSVGVAGPSLSTDTQYF.

The genes are TRBV6-5 and TRBJ2-7; no clear D. Trimming pared 8 bases from V and 0 bases from J, leaving 5 bases between. CDR1 is MNHEY and CDR2 is SVGAGI in the germline V gene. The CDR3 spans 11 residues. CDR3 nucleotides: TGTGCCAGCGGCTACTCCTACGAGCAGTACTTC. It translates to CASGYSYEQYF.